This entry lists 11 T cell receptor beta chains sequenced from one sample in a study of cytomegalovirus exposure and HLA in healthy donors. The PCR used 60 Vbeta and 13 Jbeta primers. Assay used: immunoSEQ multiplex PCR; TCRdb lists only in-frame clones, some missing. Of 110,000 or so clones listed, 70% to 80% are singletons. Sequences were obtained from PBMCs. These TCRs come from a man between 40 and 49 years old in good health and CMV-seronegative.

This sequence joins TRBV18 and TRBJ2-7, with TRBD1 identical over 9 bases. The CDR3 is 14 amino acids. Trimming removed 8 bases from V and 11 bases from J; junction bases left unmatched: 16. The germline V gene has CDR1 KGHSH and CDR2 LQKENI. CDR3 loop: CASSSSGQGSLEYF. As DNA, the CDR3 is TGTGCCAGCAGCTCGTCGGGACAGGGAAGTTTGGAGTACTTC. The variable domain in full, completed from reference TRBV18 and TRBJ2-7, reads NAGVMQNPRHLVRRRGQEARLRCSPMKGHSHVYWYRQLPEEGLKFMVYLQKENIIDESGMPKERFSAEFPKEGPSILRIQQVVRGDSAAYFCASSSSGQGSLEYFGPGTRLTVT.

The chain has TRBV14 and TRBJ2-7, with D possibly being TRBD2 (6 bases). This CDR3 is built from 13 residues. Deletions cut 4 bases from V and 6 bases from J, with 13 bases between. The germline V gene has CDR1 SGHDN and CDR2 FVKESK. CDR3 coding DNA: TGTGCCAGCAGCCCACCTGGGCGGGGCGAGCAGTACTTC. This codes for CASSPPGRGEQYF.

In DNA form, the CDR3 reads TGTGCCAGCAGCTTAGTTCGGACAGGGGGCGTTGGTAGCAATCAGCCCCAGCATTTT. Protein product: CASSLVRTGGVGSNQPQHF. The chain joins TRBV7-8 to TRBJ1-5; 11 bases agree with TRBD1. The germline gives CDR1 SGHVS, CDR2 FQNEAQ. The CDR3 is 19 amino acids. The V gene end was trimmed by 1 base and the J gene end by 0 bases; junction bases not matched to a gene: 8.

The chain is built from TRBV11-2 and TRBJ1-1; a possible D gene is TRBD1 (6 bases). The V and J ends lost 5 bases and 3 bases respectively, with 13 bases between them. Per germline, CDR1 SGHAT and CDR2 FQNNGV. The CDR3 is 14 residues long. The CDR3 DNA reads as TGTGCCAGCAGCCGGACAGAGTATTACACTGAAGCTTTCTTT. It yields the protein CASSRTEYYTEAFF.

The CDR3 region is CASSYSGQAITPLHF. Written as DNA, the CDR3 is TGTGCCAGCAGTTACTCCGGACAGGCAATAACGCCCCTCCACTTT. The gene calls are TRBV6-5 and TRBJ1-6; TRBD1 matches 7 bases. Germline assignment: CDR1 MNHEY and CDR2 SVGAGI. V lost 0 bases to trimming and J lost 13 bases; unmatched junction nucleotides: 9. This CDR3 comprises 15 residues.

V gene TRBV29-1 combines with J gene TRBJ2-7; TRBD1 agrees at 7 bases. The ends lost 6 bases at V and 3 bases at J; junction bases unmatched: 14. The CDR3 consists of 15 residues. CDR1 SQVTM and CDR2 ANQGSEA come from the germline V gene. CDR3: CSVANVRPGGYEQYF. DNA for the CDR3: TGCAGCGTGGCAAATGTGAGGCCAGGGGGCTACGAGCAGTACTTC.

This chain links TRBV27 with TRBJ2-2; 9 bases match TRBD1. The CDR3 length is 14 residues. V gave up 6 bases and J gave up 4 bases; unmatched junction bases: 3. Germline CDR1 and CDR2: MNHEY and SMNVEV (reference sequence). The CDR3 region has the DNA TGTGCCAGCAGCACAGGGGGCTTCACCGGGGAGCTGTTTTTT. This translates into CASSTGGFTGELFF.

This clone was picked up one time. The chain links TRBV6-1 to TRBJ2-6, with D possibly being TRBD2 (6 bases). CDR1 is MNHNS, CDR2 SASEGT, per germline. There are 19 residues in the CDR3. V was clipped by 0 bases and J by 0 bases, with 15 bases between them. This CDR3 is CASSEAGGRMVSGANVLTF. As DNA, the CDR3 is TGTGCCAGCAGTGAAGCGGGAGGCAGGATGGTCTCTGGGGCCAACGTCCTGACTTTC.

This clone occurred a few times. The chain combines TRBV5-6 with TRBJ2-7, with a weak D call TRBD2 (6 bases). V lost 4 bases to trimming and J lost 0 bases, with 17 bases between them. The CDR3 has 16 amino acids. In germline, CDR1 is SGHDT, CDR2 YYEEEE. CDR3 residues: CASSPLRGLSSYEQYF. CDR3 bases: TGTGCCAGCAGCCCGCTAAGGGGACTTAGCTCCTACGAGCAGTACTTC.

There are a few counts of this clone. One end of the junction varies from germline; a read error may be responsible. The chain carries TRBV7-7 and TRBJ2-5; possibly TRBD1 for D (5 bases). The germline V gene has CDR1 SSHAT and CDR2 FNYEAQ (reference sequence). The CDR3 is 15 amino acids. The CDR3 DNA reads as TGTGCTAGCAGCTTAGGTGGGGCCAGCCAAGAGACCCAGTACTTC. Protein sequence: CASSLGGASQETQYF.

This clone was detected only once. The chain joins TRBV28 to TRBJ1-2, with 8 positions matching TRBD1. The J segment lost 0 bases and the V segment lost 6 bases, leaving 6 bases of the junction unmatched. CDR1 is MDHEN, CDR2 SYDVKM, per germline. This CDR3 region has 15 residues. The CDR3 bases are TGTGCCAGCAGGGATGACAGGGGAACTAACTATGGCTACACCTTC. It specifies CASRDDRGTNYGYTF.